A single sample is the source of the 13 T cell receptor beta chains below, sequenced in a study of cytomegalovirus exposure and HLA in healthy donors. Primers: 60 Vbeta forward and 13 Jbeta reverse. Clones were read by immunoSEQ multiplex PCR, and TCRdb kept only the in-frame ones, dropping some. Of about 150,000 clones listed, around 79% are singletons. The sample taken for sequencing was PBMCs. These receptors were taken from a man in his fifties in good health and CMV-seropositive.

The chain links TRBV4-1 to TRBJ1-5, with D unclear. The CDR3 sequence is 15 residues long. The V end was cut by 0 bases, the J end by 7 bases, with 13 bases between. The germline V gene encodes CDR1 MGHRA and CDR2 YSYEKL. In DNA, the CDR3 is TGCGCCAGCAGCCAAGATAGTGGGAGCTACCAGCCCCAGCATTTT. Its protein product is CASSQDSGSYQPQHF.

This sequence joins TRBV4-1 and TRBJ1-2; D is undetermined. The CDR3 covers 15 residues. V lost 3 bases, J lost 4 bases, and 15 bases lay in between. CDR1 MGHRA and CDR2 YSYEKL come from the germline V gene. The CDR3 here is CASSHIEQSSYGYTF. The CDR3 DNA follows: TGCGCCAGCAGCCATATAGAACAGTCTTCCTATGGCTACACCTTC.

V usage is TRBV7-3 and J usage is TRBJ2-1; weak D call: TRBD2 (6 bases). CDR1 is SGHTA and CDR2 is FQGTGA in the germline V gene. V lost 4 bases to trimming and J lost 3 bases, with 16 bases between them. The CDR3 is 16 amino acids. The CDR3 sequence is CASSSFFSGNYNEQFF. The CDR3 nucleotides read TGTGCCAGCAGCTCGTTCTTTAGCGGCAACTACAATGAGCAGTTCTTC.

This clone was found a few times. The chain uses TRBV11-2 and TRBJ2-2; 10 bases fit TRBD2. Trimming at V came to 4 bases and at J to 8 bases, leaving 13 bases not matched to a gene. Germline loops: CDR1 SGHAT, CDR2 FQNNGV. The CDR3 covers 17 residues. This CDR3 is CASSSRAGGPFGGELFF. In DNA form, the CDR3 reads TGTGCCAGCAGCTCTCGAGCGGGAGGGCCATTCGGGGGGGAGCTGTTTTTT. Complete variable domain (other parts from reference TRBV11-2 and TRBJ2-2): EAGVAQSPRYKIIEKRQSVAFWCNPISGHATLYWYQQILGQGPKLLIQFQNNGVVDDSQLPKDRFSAERLKGVDSTLKIQPAKLEDSAVYLCASSSRAGGPFGGELFFGEGSRLTVL.

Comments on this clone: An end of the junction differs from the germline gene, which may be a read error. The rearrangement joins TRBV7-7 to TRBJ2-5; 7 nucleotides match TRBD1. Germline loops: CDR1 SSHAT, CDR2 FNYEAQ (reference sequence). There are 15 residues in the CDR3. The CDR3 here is CASSSSGTEQETQYF. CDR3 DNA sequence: TGTGCTAGCAGCTCCTCCGGGACAGAGCAAGAGACCCAGTACTTC.

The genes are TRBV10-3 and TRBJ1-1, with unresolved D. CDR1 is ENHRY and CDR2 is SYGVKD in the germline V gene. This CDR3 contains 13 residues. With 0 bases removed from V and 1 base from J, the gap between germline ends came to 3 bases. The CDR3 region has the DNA TGTGCCATCAGTGAGTCAGCGAACACTGAAGCTTTCTTT. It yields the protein CAISESANTEAFF.

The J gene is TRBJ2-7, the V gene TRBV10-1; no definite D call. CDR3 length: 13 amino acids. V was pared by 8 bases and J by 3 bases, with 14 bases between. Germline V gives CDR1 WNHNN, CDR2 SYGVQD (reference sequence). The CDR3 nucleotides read TGCGCCAGCTCTTCACGAAGAGGCTACGAGCAGTACTTC. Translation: CASSSRRGYEQYF.

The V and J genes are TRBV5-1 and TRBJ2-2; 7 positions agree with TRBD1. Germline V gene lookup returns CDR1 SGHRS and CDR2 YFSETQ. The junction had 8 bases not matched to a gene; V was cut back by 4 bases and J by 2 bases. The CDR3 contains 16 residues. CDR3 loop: CASSTTGTENTGELFF. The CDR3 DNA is TGCGCCAGCAGCACAACCGGGACAGAAAACACCGGGGAGCTGTTTTTT.

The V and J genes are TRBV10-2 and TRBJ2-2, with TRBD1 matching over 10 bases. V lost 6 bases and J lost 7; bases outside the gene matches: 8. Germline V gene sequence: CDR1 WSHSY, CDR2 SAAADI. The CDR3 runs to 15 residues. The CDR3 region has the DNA TGCGCCAGCAGGCCGGGACAGGGGCGCCTCGGGGAGCTGTTTTTT. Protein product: CASRPGQGRLGELFF.

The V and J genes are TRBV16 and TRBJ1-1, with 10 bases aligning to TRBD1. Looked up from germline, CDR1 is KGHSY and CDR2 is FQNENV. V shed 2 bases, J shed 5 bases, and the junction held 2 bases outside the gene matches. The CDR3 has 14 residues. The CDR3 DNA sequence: TGTGCCAGCAGCCAAGGACAGGGGGGAACTGAAGCTTTCTTT. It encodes CASSQGQGGTEAFF.

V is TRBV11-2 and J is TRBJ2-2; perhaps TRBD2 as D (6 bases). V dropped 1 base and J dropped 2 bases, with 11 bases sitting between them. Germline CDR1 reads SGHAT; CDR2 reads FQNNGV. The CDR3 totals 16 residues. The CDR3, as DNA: TGTGCCAGCAGCTTAGTGCCTAGCGCAAACACCGGGGAGCTGTTTTTT. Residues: CASSLVPSANTGELFF.

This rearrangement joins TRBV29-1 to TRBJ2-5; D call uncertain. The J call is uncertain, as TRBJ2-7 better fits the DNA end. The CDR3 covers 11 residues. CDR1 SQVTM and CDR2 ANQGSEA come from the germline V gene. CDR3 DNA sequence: TGCAGCGTTGGCCAGGAATACGAGCAGTACTTC. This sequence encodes CSVGQEYEQYF.

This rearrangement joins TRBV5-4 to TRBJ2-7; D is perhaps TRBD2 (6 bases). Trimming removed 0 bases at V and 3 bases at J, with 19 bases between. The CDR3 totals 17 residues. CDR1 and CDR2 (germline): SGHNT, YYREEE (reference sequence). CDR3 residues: CASSLGGLLGGRYEQYF. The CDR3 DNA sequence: TGTGCCAGCAGCTTGGGGGGTCTTCTCGGAGGGCGCTACGAGCAGTACTTC.